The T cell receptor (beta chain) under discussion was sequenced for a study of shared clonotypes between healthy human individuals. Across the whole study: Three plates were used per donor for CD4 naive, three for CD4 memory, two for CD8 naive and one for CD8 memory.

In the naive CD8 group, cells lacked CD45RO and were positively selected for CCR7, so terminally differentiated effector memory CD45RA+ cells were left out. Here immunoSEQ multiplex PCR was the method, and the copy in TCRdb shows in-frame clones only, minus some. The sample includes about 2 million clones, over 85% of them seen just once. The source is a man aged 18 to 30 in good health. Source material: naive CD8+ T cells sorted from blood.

CDR3 loop: CASSPTSVYNEQFF. CDR3 nucleotides: TGTGCCAGCAGTCCGACTAGCGTTTACAATGAGCAGTTCTTC. The chain carries TRBV6-5 and TRBJ2-1; 8 positions agree with TRBD2. J gave up 4 bases and V 5 bases, and 4 bases lay outside the gene matches. The CDR3 sequence is 14 residues long. Germline V gene lookup returns CDR1 MNHEY and CDR2 SVGAGI.